This TCR beta chain was sequenced for a study of CD8+ T cells in alopecia areata. The treatment is: oral pan-JAK inhibitor, 5-10 mg twice daily. V was cut by 3 bases and J by 2 bases, with 14 bases left in between. Germline V gene sequence: CDR1 MNHEY, CDR2 SMNVEV (reference sequence). This CDR3 contains 15 residues. In each case, RNA was isolated and then reverse transcribed into cDNA as the sequencing template. The repertoire was sequenced with immunoSEQ multiplex PCR; TCRdb's copy has only in-frame clones and lacks some. The table has some 96,000 clones, roughly two thirds seen once. The chain recombines TRBV27 with TRBJ2-7; D perhaps matches TRBD2 (5 bases). The clonotype originates from a human donor with alopecia areata. The specimen was CD8+ T cells sorted from blood, collected at week 4, from a patient treated with tofacitinib. DNA of the CDR3: TGTGCCAGCAGTTTCGGACTTGCCCCAGCCTACGAGCAGTACTTC. Protein: CASSFGLAPAYEQYF.